This T cell receptor (beta chain) was identified in a study of breast tumors, draining lymph nodes, adjacent tissues. Axillary draining lymph nodes of breast cancer patients supplied the node samples. MiXCR, applied by TCRdb to the multiplex PCR reads, yields one record per CDR3 protein. The table has 80,000 to 130,000 distinct CDR3 sequences, 21% seen once. The CDR3 sequence is 16 residues long. Trimming removed 3 bases from V and 2 bases from J; junction bases left unmatched: 8. Germline V gene lookup returns CDR1 DFQATT and CDR2 SNEGSKA (reference sequence). Material for sequencing was axillary lymph node tissue. J is TRBJ2-2 and V is TRBV20-1; the match to TRBD2 covers 8 bases. The source of this sequence is a female donor with breast cancer. Some clones in this sample may be carry-over from other donors' samples. CDR3 sequence (DNA): TGCAGTGCTAGTTTTACGGGGGGGGGTAACACCGGGGAGCTGTTTTTT. Translated, it gives CSASFTGGGNTGELFF.